These 16 T cell receptor beta chains were all obtained from the same sample, sequenced in a study of early T cells in non-severe SARS-CoV-2 infection. TCRdb analysed the 5' RACE reads with MiXCR anew, one entry per CDR3 protein. The table records around 25,000 distinct CDR3 sequences, less than 6% of them present only once. Sequencing was done on a sample of whole blood. The receptors here all came from an adult who was a healthcare worker with PCR-confirmed SARS-CoV-2 infection or an uninfected control (not recorded which).

This clonotype was observed a handful of times. This chain connects TRBV5-1 to TRBJ2-7, with 11 bases fitting TRBD2. Germline CDR1 SGHRS, CDR2 YFSETQ. This CDR3 region has 15 residues. The trim removed 0 bases at V and 3 bases at J, leaving 2 bases unmatched. The CDR3 loop reads CASSLGLAGIYEQYF. Written as DNA, the CDR3 is TGCGCCAGCAGCTTGGGACTAGCGGGGATCTACGAGCAGTACTTC.

This clonotype has at least ten counts. The rearrangement uses TRBV7-9 and TRBJ1-1; D perhaps matches TRBD1 (5 bases). Germline-derived CDR1 and CDR2 are SEHNR and FQNEAQ (reference sequence). V lost 6 bases to trimming and J lost 6 bases, with 14 bases between them. The CDR3 length is 13 residues. This chain's CDR3 is CASRVGDGSEAFF. CDR3 DNA: TGTGCCAGCAGGGTAGGGGATGGGTCTGAAGCTTTCTTT.

This clonotype came up many times. The V and J genes are TRBV29-1 and TRBJ1-2, with 7 bases aligning to TRBD1. The J segment lost 9 bases and the V segment lost 3 bases, leaving 7 bases of the junction unmatched. The germline V gene has CDR1 SQVTM and CDR2 ANQGSEA. The CDR3 loop spans 12 amino acids. The CDR3 region has the DNA TGCAGCGTTGATGTAGGGGGCGGGAGCTACACCTTC. It encodes CSVDVGGGSYTF.

This clonotype counts as medium-sized. V and J are TRBV11-2 and TRBJ1-1; no firm D call. V lost 1 base and J 0 bases, leaving 6 bases between the germline ends. Germline CDR1 is SGHAT and CDR2 is FQNNGV. The CDR3 is 14 residues long. The CDR3 coding sequence is TGTGCCAGCAGCTTAGTTCTAGTGAACACTGAAGCTTTCTTT. It yields the protein CASSLVLVNTEAFF.

This clonotype was observed many times. This chain's CDR3 is CASSAASNQPQHF. As DNA, the CDR3 is TGTGCCAGCAGTGCGGCCAGCAATCAGCCCCAGCATTTT. The chain uses TRBV2 and TRBJ1-5; D uncertain. Germline CDR1 is SNHLY and CDR2 is FYNNEI. The length of the CDR3 is 13 residues. Trimming took 4 bases from V and 1 from J, leaving 5 bases between them.

This clonotype was found many times. The genes are TRBV11-2 and TRBJ2-2; 9 bases are shared with TRBD1. This CDR3 is 14 amino acids long. Per the germline V gene, CDR1 is SGHAT and CDR2 is FQNNGV. V was clipped by 4 bases and J by 7 bases; unmatched bases: 4. The CDR3 coding sequence is TGTGCCAGCAGCTCAGGACAGGGGATCGGGGAGCTGTTTTTT. Amino acid sequence: CASSSGQGIGELFF.

The sample holds many counts of this clonotype. The chain is built from TRBV6-5 and TRBJ1-5, with 9 positions matching TRBD1. CDR1 MNHEY and CDR2 SVGAGI come from the germline V gene. There are 17 residues in the CDR3. After removal of 9 bases from V and 0 bases from J, the junction contained 12 bases not matched to a gene. The CDR3 bases are TGTGCCAGTCGGCGGGGACAGGGAGCAGATAGCAATCAGCCCCAGCATTTT. Residues: CASRRGQGADSNQPQHF.

This clonotype occurred many times. The gene calls are TRBV29-1 and TRBJ2-7, with 10 positions matching TRBD1. The CDR3 is 14 residues long. The ends lost 5 bases at V and 5 bases at J; junction bases unmatched: 9. The germline V gene encodes CDR1 SQVTM and CDR2 ANQGSEA. CDR3: CSVQGGTGAHEQYF. The CDR3, as DNA: TGCAGCGTTCAAGGCGGGACAGGGGCACACGAGCAGTACTTC.

The V and J genes are TRBV11-3 and TRBJ2-1, with 9 nucleotides matching TRBD1. This CDR3 has 13 amino acids. Germline values: CDR1 SGHNT, CDR2 YENEEA. The junction had 2 bases not matched to a gene; V was cut back by 5 bases and J by 6 bases. The CDR3 here is CASSRGQGNEQFF. The CDR3 DNA is TGTGCCAGCAGCCGGGGACAGGGCAATGAGCAGTTCTTC.

At least ten counts were recorded for this clonotype. This chain joins TRBV7-8 and TRBJ2-3, with TRBD2 identical over 8 bases. The CDR3 extends over 16 amino acids. V lost 4 bases and J lost 4; bases outside the gene matches: 10. Per the germline V gene, CDR1 is SGHVS and CDR2 is FQNEAQ. The CDR3 spells CASSSIGGAHSDTQYF. CDR3 DNA sequence: TGTGCCAGCAGCTCCATCGGGGGGGCGCATTCAGATACGCAGTATTTT.

The table lists this clonotype with a few counts. The genes are TRBV19 and TRBJ1-5; tentative D call: TRBD1 (6 bases). The germline gives CDR1 LNHDA, CDR2 SQIVND (reference sequence). There are 16 residues in the CDR3. V shed 0 bases and J shed 9 bases, with 18 bases lying between them. The CDR3 region has the DNA TGTGCCAGTAGTATAGATCATCCGGGGGCTAAGTGGCCCCAGCATTTT. Its protein product is CASSIDHPGAKWPQHF.

This chain connects TRBV29-1 to TRBJ2-7, with TRBD1 identical over 7 bases. Germline V gives CDR1 SQVTM, CDR2 ANQGSEA. The CDR3 runs 15 residues. J was trimmed by 0 bases and V by 4 bases; bases with no gene match: 9. In DNA, the CDR3 is TGCAGCGTTGGCCGGGACAGACCTTACTCCTACGAGCAGTACTTC. This encodes CSVGRDRPYSYEQYF.

In this sample, this clonotype is medium-sized. V usage is TRBV7-9 and J usage is TRBJ2-7; D possibly corresponds to TRBD2 (6 bases). CDR1 and CDR2 (germline): SEHNR, FQNEAQ (reference sequence). The CDR3 loop spans 16 amino acids. V was cut by 1 base and J by 0 bases, with 13 bases left in between. The CDR3 coding sequence is TGTGCCAGCAGCTTAGTTCCGCGGGGCCTCTCCTACGAGCAGTACTTC. Its protein product is CASSLVPRGLSYEQYF.

The CDR3 bases are TGCAGTGCTCACCTCCCGACTAGCGGGGGTGGAGAGCAGTACTTC. The encoded protein is CSAHLPTSGGGEQYF. The rearrangement uses TRBV20-1 and TRBJ2-7; TRBD2 matches at 12 bases. Germline assignment: CDR1 DFQATT and CDR2 SNEGSKA (reference sequence). The CDR3 is 15 amino acids. V shed 5 bases, J shed 7 bases, and the junction held 12 bases outside the gene matches.

This clonotype was counted only a few times. The chain links TRBV27 to TRBJ2-1, with 10 bases fitting TRBD2. Germline loops: CDR1 MNHEY, CDR2 SMNVEV (reference sequence). J lost 4 bases, V lost 6 bases, and 6 bases had no gene match. CDR3 length equals 15 residues. The CDR3 is CASRKRGGEYNEQFF. The CDR3 DNA is TGTGCCAGCAGGAAGCGGGGGGGTGAGTACAATGAGCAGTTCTTC.

V gene TRBV11-2 combines with J gene TRBJ2-3, with D hard to call. Germline CDR1 SGHAT, CDR2 FQNNGV. This CDR3 contains 13 residues. Deletions cut 5 bases from V and 6 bases from J, with 12 bases between. The CDR3 bases are TGTGCCAGCAGCCTAACAAGATCTGATACGCAGTATTTT. This translates into CASSLTRSDTQYF.